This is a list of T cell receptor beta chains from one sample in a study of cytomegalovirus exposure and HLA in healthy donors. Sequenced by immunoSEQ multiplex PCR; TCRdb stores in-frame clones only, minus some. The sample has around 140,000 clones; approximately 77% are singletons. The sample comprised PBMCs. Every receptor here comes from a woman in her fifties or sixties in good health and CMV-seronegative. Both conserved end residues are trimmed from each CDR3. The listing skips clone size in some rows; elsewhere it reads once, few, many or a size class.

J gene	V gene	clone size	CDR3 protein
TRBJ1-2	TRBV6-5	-	ASSYSTGTIYGYT
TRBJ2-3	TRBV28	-	ASSTHGSGMADTQY
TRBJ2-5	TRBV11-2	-	ASSPPGLAGWETQY
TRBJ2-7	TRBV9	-	ASSLEGTGGKQY
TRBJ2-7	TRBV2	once	ASSGQGYEQY
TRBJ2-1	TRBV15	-	ATSRETPSGGYNEQF
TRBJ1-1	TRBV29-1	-	SVALLNTEAF
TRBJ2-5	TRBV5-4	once	ASSLGGPQETQY
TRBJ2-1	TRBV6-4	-	ASSALAGAINEQF
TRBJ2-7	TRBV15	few	ATSLSGTGGWEQY